Each of the 4 T cell receptor beta chains below was sequenced from the same sample in a study of PD-L1 blockade in urothelial cancer (dated by TCRdb to between 2016 and 2019). Library preparation employed the immunoSEQ multiplex PCR assay. The table comes from immuneACCESS by way of TCRdb, which keeps in-frame sequences with V and J called. Part of the clones is missing from these tables; in studies checked, under half for an unresolved V gene and the rest for unknown reasons. The sample table lists about 120,000 clones, 85% to 90% of them with a count of one. 1.5% to 2% of the sample is taken by the ten largest. The time point label, read with the paper, signifies: peripheral blood 6 weeks after treatment start. The sequencing here drew on PBMCs, taken around atezolizumab (anti-PD-L1) treatment. Receptors originate from a man aged 55 to 69 with urothelial cancer.

The rearrangement links TRBV18 to TRBJ2-5, with D perhaps TRBD2 (6 bases). V was cut by 3 bases and J by 0 bases, with 11 bases left in between. The CDR3 consists of 15 residues. Germline loops: CDR1 KGHSH, CDR2 LQKENI. DNA for the CDR3: TGTGCCAGCTCACCTTCCGGGACTTACCAAGAGACCCAGTACTTC. This translates into CASSPSGTYQETQYF. Together with reference TRBV18 and TRBJ2-5, the CDR3 gives the full variable domain: NAGVMQNPRHLVRRRGQEARLRCSPMKGHSHVYWYRQLPEEGLKFMVYLQKENIIDESGMPKERFSAEFPKEGPSILRIQQVVRGDSAAYFCASSPSGTYQETQYFGPGTRLLVL.

The rearrangement links TRBV18 to TRBJ1-1, with D hard to call. The CDR3 sequence is 16 residues long. V shed 0 bases and J shed 2 bases, with 13 bases lying between them. Germline-derived CDR1 and CDR2 are KGHSH and LQKENI. The CDR3 DNA reads as TGTGCCAGCTCACCACCGGCAGGACTAGCCAACACTGAAGCTTTCTTT. As protein: CASSPPAGLANTEAFF.

The rearrangement uses TRBV9 and TRBJ1-3, with D maybe TRBD1 (6 bases). The CDR3 is made up of 14 amino acids. V lost 0 bases and J 8 bases, leaving 12 bases between the germline ends. Germline CDR1 SGDLS, CDR2 YYNGEE. The CDR3 DNA sequence: TGTGCCAGCAGCGTAGCTATAGGGGGAGACACCATATATTTT. Translated, it gives CASSVAIGGDTIYF.

V is TRBV6-4 and J is TRBJ2-7; possible D gene TRBD1, 6 bases. This CDR3 contains 14 residues. The V and J ends lost 4 bases and 0 bases respectively, with 10 bases between them. Germline CDR1 MRHNA, CDR2 SNTAGT. The CDR3 bases are TGTGCCAGCAGTGCGGACAGTCTCTCCTACGAGCAGTACTTC. The encoded protein is CASSADSLSYEQYF.